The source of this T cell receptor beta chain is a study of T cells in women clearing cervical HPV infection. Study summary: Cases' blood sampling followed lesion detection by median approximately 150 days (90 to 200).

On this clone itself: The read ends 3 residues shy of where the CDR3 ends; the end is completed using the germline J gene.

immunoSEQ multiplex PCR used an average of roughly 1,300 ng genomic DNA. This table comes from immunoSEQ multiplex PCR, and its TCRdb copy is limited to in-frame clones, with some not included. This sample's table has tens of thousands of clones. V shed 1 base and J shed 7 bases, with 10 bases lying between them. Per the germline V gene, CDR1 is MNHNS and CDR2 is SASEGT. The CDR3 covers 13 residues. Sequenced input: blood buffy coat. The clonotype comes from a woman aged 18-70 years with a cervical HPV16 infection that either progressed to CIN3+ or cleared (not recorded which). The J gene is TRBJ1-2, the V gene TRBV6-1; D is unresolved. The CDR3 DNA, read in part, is TGTGCCAGCAGTGAAGGGCGGCGCTTTGGC. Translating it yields CASSEGRRFG. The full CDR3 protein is CASSEGRRFGYTF.